The 14 T cell receptor beta chains given below trace back to one sample, sequenced in a study of blood T cell repertoires in COVID-19. The table came from immunoSEQ multiplex PCR; TCRdb's copy has only in-frame clones and leaves some out. The data show under 300,000 clones, 80% to 90% seen once. Sequences were obtained from PBMCs or T cells enriched from blood (not recorded which). These receptors all come from a woman aged 45-59 years who had recovered from COVID-19.

This sequence joins TRBV29-1 and TRBJ2-1; perhaps TRBD2 as D (6 bases). Germline lookup yields CDR1 SQVTM and CDR2 ANQGSEA. The CDR3 runs to 15 residues. Trimming left V 2 bases short and J 2 bases short, with 13 bases between. In nucleotides, the CDR3 is TGCAGCGTTGAAATAGCGGAGGACCCCTACAATGAGCAGTTCTTC. This translates into CSVEIAEDPYNEQFF.

CDR3 nucleotide sequence: TGTGCCAGCAGTGACTCGTGGACTAGTGGTGTAGATACGCAGTATTTT. This sequence encodes CASSDSWTSGVDTQYF. This chain links TRBV6-4 with TRBJ2-3; 7 bases are a match to TRBD2. The trim removed 0 bases at V and 5 bases at J, leaving 8 bases unmatched. The CDR3 loop spans 16 amino acids. CDR1 and CDR2 from the germline V gene are MRHNA and SNTAGT.

The V call is TRBV9, the J call TRBJ2-1, with D perhaps TRBD2 (7 bases). This CDR3 comprises 16 residues. Germline assignment: CDR1 SGDLS and CDR2 YYNGEE. V was trimmed by 4 bases and J by 11 bases, leaving 25 bases between them. The CDR3 DNA reads as TGTGCCAGCAGCTCTCTCGCCGGGTGGGGGGGACATAAGCAGTTCTTC. Protein product: CASSSLAGWGGHKQFF.

Only one count was recorded for this clone. The CDR3 sequence is CASSRDSLQYF. The CDR3 DNA reads TGTGCCAGCTCCCGGGACTCGCTACAGTACTTC. The chain links TRBV2 to TRBJ2-4, with a tentative D call TRBD2 (6 bases). V dropped 8 bases and J dropped 13 bases, with 15 bases sitting between them. Germline V gives CDR1 SNHLY, CDR2 FYNNEI. The CDR3 spans 11 residues.

The chain is built from TRBV10-2 and TRBJ2-7; TRBD2 might be the D (5 bases). The V end was cut by 0 bases, the J end by 5 bases, with 17 bases between. This CDR3 has 16 residues. Germline V gene sequence: CDR1 WSHSY, CDR2 SAAADI. CDR3 sequence: CASSESSGNLGHEQYF. CDR3 sequence (DNA): TGCGCCAGCAGTGAGTCGTCCGGGAACCTCGGCCACGAGCAGTACTTC.

J is TRBJ2-5 and V is TRBV2; 7 bases match TRBD1. Losses at the gene ends were 8 bases for V and 2 bases for J; bases not matched to a gene: 5. Per the germline V gene, CDR1 is SNHLY and CDR2 is FYNNEI. The CDR3 length is 13 residues. The CDR3 reads CASQPGQQETQYF. CDR3 coding DNA: TGTGCCAGCCAACCGGGACAGCAAGAGACCCAGTACTTC.

The J gene is TRBJ2-1, the V gene TRBV5-4; TRBD2 matches 12 bases. Germline-derived CDR1 and CDR2 are SGHNT and YYREEE (reference sequence). V trimming: 4 bases; J trimming: 9 bases; junction bases outside the gene matches: 14. This CDR3 comprises 17 residues. DNA for the CDR3: TGTGCCAGCAGCCCTCCGCTGGCTAGCGGGAGGGTGCGTGAGCAGTTCTTC. It specifies CASSPPLASGRVREQFF.

CDR3 in amino acids: CASSSQDYNSPLHF. CDR3 DNA sequence: TGCGCCAGCAGCTCACAAGACTATAATTCACCCCTCCACTTT. The V and J genes are TRBV5-1 and TRBJ1-6, with D unresolved. The CDR3 sequence is 14 residues long. The ends were cut back, 3 bases at V and 3 bases at J, with 7 bases in the middle. Germline V gives CDR1 SGHRS, CDR2 YFSETQ. The full variable domain, with the rest looked up from reference TRBV5-1 and TRBJ1-6, is KAGVTQTPRYLIKTRGQQVTLSCSPISGHRSVSWYQQTPGQGLQFLFEYFSETQRNKGNFPGRFSGRQFSNSRSEMNVSTLELGDSALYLCASSSQDYNSPLHFGNGTRLTVT.

This chain connects TRBV9 to TRBJ2-2; 14 bases are a match to TRBD2. Unmatched junction bases numbered 10, after V lost 3 bases and J lost 6 bases. The CDR3 loop spans 18 amino acids. Germline CDR1 SGDLS, CDR2 YYNGEE. The CDR3 loop is CASSEGLAGASVPGELFF. The CDR3, as DNA: TGTGCCAGCAGCGAGGGACTAGCGGGAGCCTCGGTGCCCGGGGAGCTGTTTTTT.

The rearrangement joins TRBV1 to TRBJ2-5; the table calls TRBD2, which could not be checked here. TRBV1 is classified as a pseudogene. The CDR3 runs 13 residues. The CDR3 loop is CTSSGGGQETQYF. The CDR3 nucleotides are TGCACCAGCAGCGGGGGGGGACAAGAGACCCAGTACTTC.

The V call is TRBV7-3, the J call TRBJ1-1; D is unresolved. The ends were cut back, 0 bases at V and 1 base at J, with 9 bases in the middle. The CDR3 has 15 amino acids. Germline loops: CDR1 SGHTA, CDR2 FQGTGA. CDR3 sequence: CASSLTRLGNTEAFF. DNA of the CDR3: TGTGCCAGCAGCTTAACGCGGCTGGGGAACACTGAAGCTTTCTTT.

The V and J genes are TRBV11-3 and TRBJ2-1; D is perhaps TRBD2 (6 bases). Trimming took off 1 base at V and 6 bases at J, with 10 bases between the two ends. CDR3 length equals 14 residues. Germline CDR1 reads SGHNT; CDR2 reads YENEEA. In nucleotides, the CDR3 is TGTGCCAGCAGCTTAGTAGGGAGGCCCAATGAGCAGTTCTTC. It yields the protein CASSLVGRPNEQFF.

The chain couples TRBV28 to TRBJ1-1, with TRBD1 identical over 8 bases. Germline V gene lookup returns CDR1 MDHEN and CDR2 SYDVKM. V dropped 6 bases and J dropped 4; count of bases not matched to a gene: 7. This CDR3 spans 14 amino acids. CDR3 sequence: CASRGAGGPTEAFF. The CDR3 nucleotides read TGTGCCAGCAGGGGGGCAGGGGGCCCCACTGAAGCTTTCTTT.

J is TRBJ2-1 and V is TRBV20-1; 7 bases match TRBD2. V trimming: 3 bases; J trimming: 14 bases; junction bases outside the gene matches: 7. The CDR3 extends over 11 amino acids. Germline CDR1 and CDR2: DFQATT and SNEGSKA (reference sequence). The chain's CDR3 is CSASGLVLEFF. The CDR3 DNA is TGCAGTGCTAGTGGACTAGTCCTGGAGTTCTTC.